These T cell receptor beta chains were read from a single sample in a study of follicular helper T cells after annual influenza vaccination. Here immunoSEQ multiplex PCR was the method, and the copy in TCRdb shows in-frame clones only, minus some. The profile shows 9,500 to 10,000 clones, about 80% of them singletons. The material was CXCR5- memory CD4+ T cells sorted from blood, obtained 7 days after influenza vaccination. The source is an adult who received the influenza vaccine. CDR3s include the opening cysteine and the closing phenylalanine or tryptophan. The D gene is left open where the match is weak. Rows give clone size only sometimes, using once, few, many, or a class for an expanded clone.

>13|TRBV6-5|once|NA|TRBJ2-7
CASSAPGLPAQYF
TGTGCCAGTAGTGCCCCGGGACTGCCGGCGCAGTACTTC
>11|TRBV7-2|NA|NA|TRBJ2-7
CASSESYEQYF
TGTGCCAGCAGCGAGTCCTACGAGCAGTACTTC
>15|TRBV4-1|few|NA|TRBJ2-2
CASSLVQGSHGELFF
TGCGCCAGCAGCCTGGTCCAGGGAAGTCACGGGGAGCTGTTTTTT
>16|TRBV18|NA|NA|TRBJ2-1
CASSHNVAPPLNEQFF
TGTGCCAGCTCACACAATGTAGCGCCCCCCCTTAATGAGCAGTTCTTC
>16|TRBV18|few|NA|TRBJ1-1
CASSTSTGAWNTEAFF
TGTGCCAGCTCCACCTCCACGGGGGCTTGGAACACTGAAGCTTTCTTT
>14|TRBV30|NA|TRBD1|TRBJ2-7
CAWSGQGYLYEQYF
TGTGCCTGGAGTGGACAGGGGTACCTCTACGAGCAGTACTTC
>12|TRBV30|NA|NA|TRBJ2-3
CAWSATHDTQYF
TGTGCCTGGAGTGCGACACACGATACGCAGTATTTT
>11|TRBV6-1|NA|NA|TRBJ2-7
CAGGGNYEQYF
TGTGCCGGCGGAGGGAACTACGAGCAGTACTTC
>16|TRBV6-6|NA|NA|TRBJ1-5
CASSTPTGLGNQPQHF
TGTGCCAGCAGTACCCCTACAGGGTTGGGCAATCAGCCCCAGCATTTT
>15|TRBV6-1|NA|TRBD1|TRBJ2-7
CASTRDRDPLGEQYF
TGTGCCAGCACTAGGGACAGGGATCCTCTGGGTGAGCAGTACTTC
>14|TRBV4-2|NA|NA|TRBJ1-2
CASSQGTRDYGYTF
TGTGCCAGCAGCCAAGGAACACGGGACTATGGCTACACCTTC
>15|TRBV4-2|NA|NA|TRBJ2-2
CASSPEETNTGELFF
TGTGCCAGCAGCCCCGAAGAGACGAACACCGGGGAGCTGTTTTTT
>15|TRBV15|NA|TRBD1|TRBJ2-7
CATSRVATGDSEQYF
TGTGCCACCAGCAGAGTTGCGACAGGGGACAGCGAGCAGTACTTC
>13|TRBV28|few|NA|TRBJ1-2
CASSLRATVGYTF
TGTGCCAGCAGTTTAAGGGCGACGGTTGGCTACACCTTC
>13|TRBV28|NA|TRBD1|TRBJ2-2
CASSLRQGRELFF
TGTGCCAGCAGCCTTAGACAGGGTAGGGAGCTGTTTTTT
>13|TRBV7-2|few|NA|TRBJ1-2
CASSLGGGQGYTF
TGTGCCAGCAGCTTGGGGGGAGGTCAAGGCTACACCTTC
>11|TRBV29-1|NA|NA|TRBJ1-1
CSGGLRGEAFF
TGCAGCGGGGGACTACGAGGTGAAGCTTTCTTT
>15|TRBV5-1|NA|NA|TRBJ2-3
CASSPGLLDTDTQYF
TGCGCCAGCAGCCCGGGGCTACTCGACACAGATACGCAGTATTTT
>16|TRBV15|NA|TRBD1|TRBJ2-7
CATSRVPGQGMVEQYF
TGTGCCACCAGCAGAGTACCGGGACAGGGGATGGTCGAGCAGTACTTC
>14|TRBV30|NA|NA|TRBJ1-1
CAWIESPADTEAFF
TGTGCCTGGATCGAATCCCCGGCCGACACTGAAGCTTTCTTT
>14|TRBV6-6|NA|TRBD1|TRBJ1-6
CASSYDRGYSPLHF
TGTGCCAGCAGTTACGACAGGGGGTATTCACCCCTCCACTTT
>14|TRBV11-3|NA|NA|TRBJ2-3
CASSPGPHTDTQYF
TGTGCCAGCAGCCCTGGGCCGCACACAGATACGCAGTATTTT
>12|TRBV7-2|once|NA|TRBJ1-2
CASRGTVYGYTF
TGTGCCAGCCGAGGGACGGTCTATGGCTACACCTTC
>15|TRBV19|NA|TRBD1|TRBJ2-7
CASSDGQGRGYEQYF
TGTGCCAGTAGTGACGGACAGGGAAGAGGCTACGAGCAGTACTTC
>13|TRBV7-6|NA|NA|TRBJ1-4
CASSLGQQEKLFF
TGTGCCAGCAGCTTAGGACAGCAAGAAAAACTGTTTTTT
>15|TRBV11-2|NA|TRBD1|TRBJ1-3
CASSSQTGGGDTIYF
TGTGCCAGCAGCTCACAAACAGGGGGTGGGGACACCATATATTTT
>14|TRBV14|NA|NA|TRBJ2-3
CASSQGTYTDTQYF
TGTGCCAGCAGCCAAGGTACTTACACAGATACGCAGTATTTT